What follows are 13 T cell receptor beta chains derived from one specimen sequenced in a study of shared clonotypes between healthy human individuals. The table came from immunoSEQ multiplex PCR; TCRdb's copy has only in-frame clones and leaves some out. The table has roughly 2.4 million clones, 90% to 97% seen once. Sequences were obtained from naive CD4+ T cells sorted from blood. Subset described: CD45RA+ positively selected. The receptors here all came from a young man in good health.

This chain connects TRBV4-1 to TRBJ1-4; D remains ambiguous. CDR3 length equals 13 residues. V was cut by 2 bases and J by 8 bases, with 9 bases left in between. Germline loops: CDR1 MGHRA, CDR2 YSYEKL. The CDR3 sequence: CASSQMREEKLFF. The CDR3 nucleotides read TGCGCCAGCAGCCAAATGCGAGAAGAAAAACTGTTTTTT.

The chain recombines TRBV2 with TRBJ2-7; 9 nucleotides agree with TRBD1. Per germline, CDR1 SNHLY and CDR2 FYNNEI. This CDR3 is 14 amino acids long. Trimming cost V 6 bases and J 9 bases; bases outside gene matches: 12. CDR3 DNA: TGTGCCAGCAGATCTTCGGGACAGGGAGGTGTGCAGTACTTC. This encodes CASRSSGQGGVQYF.

The chain is built from TRBV7-2 and TRBJ2-3; 9 bases match TRBD2. The CDR3 is 18 residues long. CDR1 is SGHTA and CDR2 is FQGNSA in the germline V gene. Trimming at V came to 1 base and at J to 5 bases, leaving 13 bases not matched to a gene. The CDR3 here is CASSLGFGSGRRRDTQYF. The CDR3 DNA follows: TGTGCCAGCAGCTTAGGGTTCGGTAGCGGGAGAAGAAGAGATACGCAGTATTTT.

Notes on this clone: The identical CDR3 is also encoded by other nucleotide sequences in the sample. The chain couples TRBV18 to TRBJ1-2; no definite D call. In germline, CDR1 is KGHSH, CDR2 LQKENI. The V end was cut by 2 bases, the J end by 4 bases, with 8 bases between. This CDR3 spans 13 amino acids. The CDR3, as DNA: TGTGCCAGCTCACCATTAGGGCCCTATGGCTACACCTTC. Its translation: CASSPLGPYGYTF.

This chain's CDR3 is CASSSSKGGFSWNEQYF. The DNA of the CDR3 is TGCGCCAGCAGCTCTTCTAAAGGGGGTTTTAGCTGGAACGAGCAGTACTTC. V is TRBV5-1 and J is TRBJ2-7, with D possibly being TRBD1 (6 bases). V was shortened by 3 bases and J by 5 bases, with 24 bases between the two germline ends. The CDR3 extends over 17 amino acids. Germline CDR1 reads SGHRS; CDR2 reads YFSETQ.

This clone was recorded only once. The chain recombines TRBV14 with TRBJ1-5, with D possibly being TRBD1 (5 bases). This CDR3 has 15 residues. V lost 0 bases and J 1 base, leaving 7 bases between the germline ends. CDR1 is SGHDN and CDR2 is FVKESK in the germline V gene. The CDR3 sequence is CASSQEEGSNQPQHF. For the CDR3, the DNA is TGTGCCAGCAGCCAAGAGGAGGGGAGCAATCAGCCCCAGCATTTT.

The sample holds one count of this clone. V gene TRBV21-1 combines with J gene TRBJ2-7; the D segment call TRBD1 is taken from the table without a DNA check. TRBV21-1 is flagged as a pseudogene. The length of the CDR3 is 15 residues. The CDR3 DNA reads as TGTGCCAGCAGCAAAGCGGACAGGGTCGACCACGAGCAGTACTTC. Protein sequence: CASSKADRVDHEQYF.

V gene TRBV5-1 combines with J gene TRBJ2-4, with 7 bases matching TRBD1. Trimming at V came to 4 bases and at J to 4 bases, leaving 5 bases not matched to a gene. Germline-derived CDR1 and CDR2 are SGHRS and YFSETQ. The CDR3 is made up of 14 amino acids. The CDR3 nucleotides read TGCGCCAGCAGCCCGGGACAGATTAAAAACATTCAGTACTTC. It specifies CASSPGQIKNIQYF.

The chain recombines TRBV19 with TRBJ2-3; 9 bases align to TRBD1. The length of the CDR3 is 16 residues. J lost 3 bases, V lost 4 bases, and 8 bases had no gene match. Germline values: CDR1 LNHDA, CDR2 SQIVND (reference sequence). The DNA of the CDR3 is TGTGCCAGTAGTAAATCCGGGACAGGGTTAACAGATACGCAGTATTTT. It is translated as CASSKSGTGLTDTQYF.

V gene TRBV5-7 combines with J gene TRBJ1-5; possibly TRBD1 for D (6 bases). TRBV5-7 is designated an ORF whose function remains uncertain. The CDR3 is 14 amino acids. V gave up 0 bases and J gave up 5 bases, with 9 bases separating them. The CDR3 DNA follows: TGTGCCAGCAGCTTGGGGGACACAGATCAGCCCCAGCATTTT. It yields the protein CASSLGDTDQPQHF.

The rearrangement joins TRBV10-1 to TRBJ2-1; the D gene could be TRBD1 or TRBD2 (6 bases each). Germline CDR1 WNHNN, CDR2 SYGVQD (reference sequence). This CDR3 comprises 15 residues. Between the trimmed V and J ends, which lost 6 bases and 6 bases, there was a span of 18 bases. The CDR3 protein is CASSLGGASLNEQFF. The CDR3, as DNA: TGCGCCAGCAGCCTCGGGGGCGCCTCTCTCAATGAGCAGTTCTTC.

The V call is TRBV18, the J call TRBJ1-3, with D perhaps TRBD1 (6 bases). Germline V gene lookup returns CDR1 KGHSH and CDR2 LQKENI. Trimming took off 0 bases at V and 2 bases at J, with 11 bases between the two ends. This CDR3 has 16 amino acids. CDR3 DNA: TGTGCCAGCTCACCACCGGCAGGGGCAACTGGAAACACCATATATTTT. Translating gives CASSPPAGATGNTIYF.

The V and J genes are TRBV30 and TRBJ1-6; tentatively, D is TRBD1 (5 bases). V dropped 2 bases and J dropped 1 base, with 9 bases sitting between them. The CDR3 covers 15 residues. The germline V gene encodes CDR1 GTSNPN and CDR2 SVGIG (reference sequence). CDR3 sequence (DNA): TGTGCCTGGAGTCCAGGGAGGTCCTATAATTCACCCCTCCACTTT. The encoded protein is CAWSPGRSYNSPLHF.